These 25 T cell receptor beta chains were sequenced from one sample in a study of post-analysis software for immune sequencing data. Whole-study findings and limits: The five TRBV segments detected at higher frequency in patients than in controls included TRBV5-6, TRBV5-1 and TRBV20-1.

Their antigens remain unidentified. Unique molecular identifiers had been added to the TCR beta cDNA libraries. TCRdb called the PCR reads again in MiXCR, with one record for every CDR3 protein. This sample carries 650,000 to 850,000 distinct CDR3 sequences, about 50% of them seen once, and the ten largest clones take approximately 4.2%. What was sequenced was blood. These receptor sequences come from a girl aged 10-17 years with multiple sclerosis.

This clonotype was detected only once. V is TRBV12-3 or TRBV12-4 and J is TRBJ1-4, with D perhaps matching TRBD1 (5 bases). CDR3 length: 15 residues. Trimming removed 6 bases at V and 4 bases at J, with 15 bases between. The CDR3 loop is CASRDDTGGNEKLFF. The CDR3 DNA is TGTGCCAGCAGGGACGACACAGGTGGTAATGAAAAACTGTTTTTT.

V usage is TRBV20-1 and J usage is TRBJ2-7; weak D call: TRBD1 (6 bases). Germline-derived CDR1 and CDR2 are DFQATT and SNEGSKA (reference sequence). CDR3 length equals 13 residues. V was trimmed by 3 bases and J by 5 bases, leaving 14 bases between them. The CDR3 region has the DNA TGCAGTGCTAGGTGGCAGGGGCGGAACGAGCAGTACTTC. It encodes CSARWQGRNEQYF.

This rearrangement joins TRBV6-6 to TRBJ2-7; 8 positions agree with TRBD1. V lost 4 bases, J lost 1 base, and 6 bases stayed unmatched. CDR1 is MNHNY and CDR2 is SVGAGI in the germline V gene (reference sequence). This CDR3 is 15 amino acids long. CDR3 bases: TGTGCCAGCAGTTCGGACAGGGCGGGGTCCTACGAGCAGTACTTC. Protein product: CASSSDRAGSYEQYF.

The V call is TRBV5-1, the J call TRBJ2-5, with D perhaps TRBD1 (6 bases). V was shortened by 3 bases and J by 13 bases, with 13 bases between the two germline ends. Germline assignment: CDR1 SGHRS and CDR2 YFSETQ. There are 11 residues in the CDR3. The CDR3 nucleotides are TGCGCCAGCAGCTCCGGACAGTCCCGGTACTTC. Its protein product is CASSSGQSRYF.

V is TRBV12-3 or TRBV12-4 and J is TRBJ1-5; D gene ambiguous. The CDR3 has 14 amino acids. Trimming left V 7 bases short and J 0 bases short, with 10 bases between. The CDR3 loop reads CASTSASSNQPQHF. The CDR3 bases are TGTGCCAGCACCTCCGCTAGTAGCAATCAGCCCCAGCATTTT.

This sequence joins TRBV6-1 and TRBJ2-5; TRBD2 agrees at 13 bases. The V gene end was trimmed by 0 bases and the J gene end by 5 bases; junction bases not matched to a gene: 9. Germline loops: CDR1 MNHNS, CDR2 SASEGT. This CDR3 contains 18 residues. In DNA, the CDR3 is TGTGCCAGCAGTGAAGCGCTCGGGACTAGCGGGATCAGGGAGACCCAGTACTTC. Translating it yields CASSEALGTSGIRETQYF.

This clonotype was found a few times. V and J are TRBV18 and TRBJ2-5; 9 bases align to TRBD1. Trimming removed 3 bases from V and 4 bases from J; junction bases left unmatched: 3. In germline, CDR1 is KGHSH, CDR2 LQKENI. The CDR3 runs 14 residues. The DNA of the CDR3 is TGTGCCAGCTCACCGATGACAGGGGGAGAGACCCAGTACTTC. As protein: CASSPMTGGETQYF.

In its sample, this clonotype was seen a few times. The rearrangement links TRBV10-3 to TRBJ2-1; D unclear. Trimming cost V 0 bases and J 6 bases, with 6 bases left between them. The CDR3 is 13 amino acids. Germline V gives CDR1 ENHRY, CDR2 SYGVKD. The CDR3 loop is CAISESLSNEQFF. CDR3 nucleotide sequence: TGTGCCATCAGTGAGTCGCTATCCAATGAGCAGTTCTTC.

There are a few counts of this clonotype. This rearrangement joins TRBV3-1 to TRBJ1-2; D gene ambiguous. The CDR3 loop spans 14 amino acids. The germline CDR1 and CDR2 sequences are LGHDT and YNNKEL (reference sequence). V shed 0 bases and J shed 5 bases, with 10 bases lying between them. Written as DNA, the CDR3 is TGTGCCAGCAGCCAAGAGGGGAAGAGATATGGCTACACCTTC. As protein: CASSQEGKRYGYTF.

This clonotype was seen a handful of times. V is TRBV29-1 and J is TRBJ2-3; D gene unclear. The CDR3 spans 13 residues. CDR1 and CDR2 (germline): SQVTM, ANQGSEA. Trimming took 4 bases from V and 5 from J, leaving 13 bases between them. CDR3 amino acids: CSVGSLIGDTQYF. The DNA for the CDR3 is TGCAGCGTTGGGTCCTTGATTGGAGATACGCAGTATTTT.

The chain is built from TRBV20-1 and TRBJ1-2; D is ambiguous. This CDR3 contains 13 residues. Between the trimmed V and J ends, which lost 3 bases and 2 bases, there was a span of 10 bases. Germline loops: CDR1 DFQATT, CDR2 SNEGSKA (reference sequence). The CDR3 protein is CSASRAENYGYTF. CDR3 nucleotide sequence: TGCAGTGCTAGTAGGGCCGAGAACTATGGCTACACCTTC.

The rearrangement links TRBV21-1 to TRBJ2-3; the D call of TRBD2 is as the table states it, not checked on the DNA. TRBV21-1 is an annotated pseudogene. This CDR3 is built from 19 residues. The CDR3 region is CASSKVVVGDWFPTDTQYF. The CDR3 region has the DNA TGTGCCAGCAGCAAAGTAGTTGTGGGGGACTGGTTTCCCACAGATACGCAGTATTTT.

The chain links TRBV20-1 to TRBJ2-5; 15 bases agree with TRBD2. The CDR3 contains 16 residues. Germline CDR1 reads DFQATT; CDR2 reads SNEGSKA (reference sequence). The junction had 6 bases not matched to a gene; V was cut back by 1 base and J by 6 bases. The chain's CDR3 is CSARGTSGRALKTQYF. The CDR3 DNA reads TGCAGTGCTAGAGGGACTAGCGGGAGGGCCTTAAAGACCCAGTACTTC.

The chain has TRBV7-9 and TRBJ2-3; D possibly corresponds to TRBD2 (6 bases). The CDR3 totals 15 residues. Germline lookup yields CDR1 SEHNR and CDR2 FQNEAQ (reference sequence). Trimming took 8 bases from V and 1 from J, leaving 16 bases between them. CDR3 nucleotide sequence: TGTGCCAGCGGATTAGGCGGGATCGGCACAGATACGCAGTATTTT. This translates into CASGLGGIGTDTQYF.

Here the CDR3 reads CASSAGTLSGANVLTF. CDR3 nucleotide sequence: TGTGCCAGCAGTGCTGGTACTTTATCTGGGGCCAACGTCCTGACTTTC. V gene TRBV6-4 combines with J gene TRBJ2-6; D is uncertain. V was trimmed by 4 bases and J by 1 base, leaving 11 bases between them. The germline V gene encodes CDR1 MRHNA and CDR2 SNTAGT. The CDR3 has 16 residues.

Only a few counts were recorded for this clonotype. This rearrangement joins TRBV5-1 to TRBJ2-1, with D hard to call. Looked up from germline, CDR1 is SGHRS and CDR2 is YFSETQ. V was pared by 0 bases and J by 8 bases, with 6 bases between. The CDR3 is 12 residues long. CDR3: CASSLAGYEQFF. The CDR3 DNA sequence: TGCGCCAGCAGCTTGGCCGGGTATGAGCAGTTCTTC.

In this sample, this clonotype turned up once. The rearrangement links TRBV7-9 to TRBJ1-1, with D perhaps TRBD1 (5 bases). The CDR3 is 16 residues long. Germline V gives CDR1 SEHNR, CDR2 FQNEAQ (reference sequence). V lost 3 bases to trimming and J lost 1 base, with 15 bases between them. The CDR3 sequence: CASSFRGSGANTEAFF. The CDR3 DNA sequence: TGTGCCAGCAGCTTCCGAGGTAGCGGGGCGAACACTGAAGCTTTCTTT.

In this sample, this clonotype turned up once. The rearrangement joins TRBV14 to TRBJ2-5; 7 bases fit TRBD1. Germline trimming cut 4 bases from V and 13 bases from J; bases unmatched to any gene: 9. CDR3 length equals 12 residues. Germline-derived CDR1 and CDR2 are SGHDN and FVKESK. The CDR3 reads CASSLTGEWRYF. CDR3 in DNA: TGTGCCAGCAGCCTAACAGGGGAATGGCGGTACTTC.

A single count supports this clonotype. The chain combines TRBV5-1 with TRBJ2-5; D may be TRBD1 or TRBD2 (6 bases each). This CDR3 has 16 residues. Trimming took 0 bases from V and 5 from J, leaving 17 bases between them. Germline V gene sequence: CDR1 SGHRS, CDR2 YFSETQ. The CDR3: CASSLVIGGAGETQYF. CDR3 DNA: TGCGCCAGCAGCTTGGTTATCGGGGGCGCTGGGGAGACCCAGTACTTC.

A few counts support this clonotype. The chain uses TRBV18 and TRBJ1-2; no clear D. CDR3 length equals 13 residues. Trimming took 3 bases from V and 4 from J, leaving 9 bases between them. CDR1 and CDR2 (germline): KGHSH, LQKENI. CDR3 DNA sequence: TGTGCCAGCTCACCGCAACCCTTCTATGGCTACACCTTC. Amino acids: CASSPQPFYGYTF.

The J gene is TRBJ2-7, the V gene TRBV11-2; 8 bases agree with TRBD2. There are 15 residues in the CDR3. CDR1 is SGHAT, CDR2 FQNNGV, per germline. V dropped 6 bases and J dropped 0; count of bases not matched to a gene: 7. The CDR3 region is CASSLSGESSYEQYF. For the CDR3, the DNA is TGTGCCAGCAGTCTTAGCGGGGAGAGCTCCTACGAGCAGTACTTC.

The chain links TRBV10-3 to TRBJ2-3; TRBD2 agrees at 8 bases. Trimming cost V 5 bases and J 4 bases; bases outside gene matches: 11. CDR1 is ENHRY, CDR2 SYGVKD, per germline. The CDR3 sequence is 16 residues long. This CDR3 is CAISQTGTRGADTQYF. The CDR3 DNA sequence: TGTGCCATCAGTCAGACCGGGACTAGAGGGGCAGATACGCAGTATTTT.

V gene TRBV5-6 combines with J gene TRBJ2-1, with 9 bases identical to TRBD2. V trimming: 0 bases; J trimming: 2 bases; junction bases outside the gene matches: 6. The germline gives CDR1 SGHDT, CDR2 YYEEEE. The CDR3 runs 17 residues. The CDR3 DNA is TGTGCCAGCAGCTTGGCCTTGTCTAGCGGGACCTACAATGAGCAGTTCTTC. Translation gives CASSLALSSGTYNEQFF.

A few counts support this clonotype. This chain connects TRBV11-2 to TRBJ2-7; 7 bases agree with TRBD1. Germline CDR1 is SGHAT and CDR2 is FQNNGV. CDR3 length equals 16 residues. Trimming removed 5 bases from V and 0 bases from J; junction bases left unmatched: 10. CDR3 sequence reads: CASSPFGQDLSYEQYF. The CDR3 DNA sequence: TGTGCCAGCAGCCCATTCGGACAGGATCTCTCCTACGAGCAGTACTTC.

J is TRBJ2-5 and V is TRBV10-3; D is possibly TRBD1 (5 bases). V lost 0 bases and J lost 0, with 11 bases in between. The CDR3 extends over 16 amino acids. From germline, CDR1 is ENHRY and CDR2 SYGVKD. The CDR3 here is CAISESTASHQETQYF. CDR3 in DNA: TGTGCCATCAGTGAGTCGACAGCTTCACACCAAGAGACCCAGTACTTC.